Sequencing of this TCR beta chain was carried out in a study of blood T cell repertoires in COVID-19 (TCRdb year 2020). Broadly, across the study: Collaborator samples came from the United States, Italy and Spain and covered acute and convalescent phases of COVID-19. The prospective study material was composed of cDNA or gDNA derived from T cells, B-cell-depleted T cells, or PBMCs. Subjects who had been exposed to COVID-19, were actively infected with it, or had recovered from it provided the deeply sampled blood TCRbeta repertoires that made up the dataset. The repertoires were released in a freely available public database intended as a resource for research on the immune response to SARS-CoV-2. The samples were drawn from two sources: the first 160 participants of the ongoing ImmuneRACE study, and approximately 1,300 subjects contributed by 6 global collaborators. Nearly every sample came with metadata listing a de-identified subject ID, COVID-19 status, age in years and sex. Where available, HLA class I and class II types were taken from metadata supplied by the sample provider and were not determined by assay-based typing.

What the authors observed across the whole study: How much clinical and demographic metadata was included differed by source and by participant, and the metadata was provided uncurated.

Of note for this clone: Its antigen target is currently unknown. The input lacks base qualities; no much larger clone sits a single base away.

TCRbeta CDR3 regions were amplified from genomic DNA using the immunoSEQ Assay, a bias-controlled multiplex PCR. From the authors' description of their analysis: Nucleated cell counts per sample were estimated from amplification of reference gene primers within the assay. To quantify the absolute abundance of each unique TCRbeta CDR3 rearrangement, sequence reads were collapsed and filtered. For each sample, productive Simpson clonality was calculated as the square root of Simpson's diversity index across productive rearrangements. TCRdb re-hosts the immuneACCESS table, in-frame sequences only. Its copies lack some clones; in the studies checked, an unresolved V gene accounts for under half of them, and the cause for the rest is not known. V, J and clone size reflect that table, while D and trimming were determined from the DNA. This sample holds about 240,000 clones; under 85% were observed only once. The ten largest clones capture roughly 2% of the sample.

According to the germline V gene (reference sequence), CDR1 reads SGHNT and CDR2 reads YYREEE. There are 17 amino acids in the CDR3, from cysteine to phenylalanine inclusive. The entry retains the CDR3 DNA only, 51 bases that are in frame from base 1. V gives up 3 bases and J gives up 2 bases, and the segment between their germline ends measures 15 bases. Samples from volunteer blood donors who had recovered from COVID-19 were contributed by a second Seattle source. The collaborating institutions used their own protocols to collect whole blood in K2EDTA tubes. Collaborator samples were shipped for TCRbeta analysis as frozen whole blood, isolated PBMCs, or DNA extracted from either sample type.

The clonotype comes from a young man who had recovered from COVID-19. Sequenced material: peripheral blood. Recombination joined TRBV5-4 with TRBJ2-6; the D gene is perhaps TRBD2, from 5 matching bases. For the CDR3, the sequence is CASSSPLTSPGANVLTF. At the DNA level, the sequence is TGTGCCAGCAGCTCCCCTCTAACTAGTCCTGGGGCCAACGTCCTGACTTTC.